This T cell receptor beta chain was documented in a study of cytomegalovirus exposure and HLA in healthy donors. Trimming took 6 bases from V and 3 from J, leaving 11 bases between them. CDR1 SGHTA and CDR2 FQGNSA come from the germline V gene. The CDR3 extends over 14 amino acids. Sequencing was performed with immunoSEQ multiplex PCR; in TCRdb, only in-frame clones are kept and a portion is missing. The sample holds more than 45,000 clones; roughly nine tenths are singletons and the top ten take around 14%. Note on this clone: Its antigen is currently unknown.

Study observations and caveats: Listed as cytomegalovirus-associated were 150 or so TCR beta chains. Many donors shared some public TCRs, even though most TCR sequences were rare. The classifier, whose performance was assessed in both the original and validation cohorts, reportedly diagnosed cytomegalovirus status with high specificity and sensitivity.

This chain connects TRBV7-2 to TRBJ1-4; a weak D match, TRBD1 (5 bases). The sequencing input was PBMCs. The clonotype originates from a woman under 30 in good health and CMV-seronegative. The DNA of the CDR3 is TGTGCCAGCAGGGTTGGGGGGGCTAATGAAAAACTGTTTTTT. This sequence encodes CASRVGGANEKLFF.